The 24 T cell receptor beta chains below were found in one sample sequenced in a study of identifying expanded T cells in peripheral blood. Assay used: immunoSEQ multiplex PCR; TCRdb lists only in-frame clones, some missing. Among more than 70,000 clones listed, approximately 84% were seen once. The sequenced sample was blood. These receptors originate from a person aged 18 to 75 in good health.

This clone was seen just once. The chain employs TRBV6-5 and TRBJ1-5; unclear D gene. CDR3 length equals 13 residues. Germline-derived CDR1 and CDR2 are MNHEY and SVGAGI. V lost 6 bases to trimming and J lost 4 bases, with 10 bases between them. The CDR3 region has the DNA TGTGCCAGCAGCTGGTCCCCAAATCAGCCCCAGCATTTT. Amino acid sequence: CASSWSPNQPQHF.

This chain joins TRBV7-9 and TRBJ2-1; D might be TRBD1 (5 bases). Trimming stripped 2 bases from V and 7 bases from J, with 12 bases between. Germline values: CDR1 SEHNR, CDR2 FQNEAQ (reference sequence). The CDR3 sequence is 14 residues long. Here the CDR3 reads CASSLQGIGNEQFF. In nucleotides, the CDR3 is TGTGCCAGCAGCTTACAGGGTATCGGAAATGAGCAGTTCTTC. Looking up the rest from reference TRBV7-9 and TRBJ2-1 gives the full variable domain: DTGVSQNPRHKITKRGQNVTFRCDPISEHNRLYWYRQTLGQGPEFLTYFQNEAQLEKSRLLSDRFSAERPKGSFSTLEIQRTEQGDSAMYLCASSLQGIGNEQFFGPGTRLTVL.

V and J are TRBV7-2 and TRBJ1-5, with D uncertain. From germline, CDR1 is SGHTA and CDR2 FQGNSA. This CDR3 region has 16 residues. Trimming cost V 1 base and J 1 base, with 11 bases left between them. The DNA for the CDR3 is TGTGCCAGCAGCTTAGTGGAATTGGGAAGCAATCAGCCCCAGCATTTT. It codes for CASSLVELGSNQPQHF.

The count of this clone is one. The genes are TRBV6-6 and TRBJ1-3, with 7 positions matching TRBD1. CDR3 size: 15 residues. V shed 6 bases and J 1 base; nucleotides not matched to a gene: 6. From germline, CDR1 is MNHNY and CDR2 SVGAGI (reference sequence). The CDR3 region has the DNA TGTGCCAGCAGCCAGGGGGGACGGTCTGGAAACACCATATATTTT. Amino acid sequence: CASSQGGRSGNTIYF.

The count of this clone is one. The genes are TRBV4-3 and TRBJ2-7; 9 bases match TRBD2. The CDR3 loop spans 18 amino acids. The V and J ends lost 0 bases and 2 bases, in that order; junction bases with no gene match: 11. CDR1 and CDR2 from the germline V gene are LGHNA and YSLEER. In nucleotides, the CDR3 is TGCGCCAGCAGCCAAGATTCTGGTGAGCGGGGGGCTCCCTACGAGCAGTACTTC. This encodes CASSQDSGERGAPYEQYF.

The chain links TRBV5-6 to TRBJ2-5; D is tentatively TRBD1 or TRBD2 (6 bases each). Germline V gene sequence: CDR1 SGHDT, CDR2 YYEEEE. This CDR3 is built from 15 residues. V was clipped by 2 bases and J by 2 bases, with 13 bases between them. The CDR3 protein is CASSLGGGPQETQYF. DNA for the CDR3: TGTGCCAGCAGCTTAGGAGGGGGGCCACAAGAGACCCAGTACTTC.

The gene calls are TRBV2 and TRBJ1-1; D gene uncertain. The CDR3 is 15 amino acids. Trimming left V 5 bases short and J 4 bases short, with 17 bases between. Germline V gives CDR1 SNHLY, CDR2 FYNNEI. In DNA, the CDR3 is TGTGCCAGCAGTACGGGTTCCCGGAGAAGCACTGAAGCTTTCTTT. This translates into CASSTGSRRSTEAFF.

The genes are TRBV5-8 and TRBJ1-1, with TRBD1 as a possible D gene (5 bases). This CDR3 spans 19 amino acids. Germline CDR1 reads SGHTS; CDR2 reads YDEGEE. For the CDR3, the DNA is TGTGCTACTTGGGGGGAAATACTTCTGATGATGATACTAAACACTGAAGCTTTCTTT. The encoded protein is CATWGEILLMMILNTEAFF.

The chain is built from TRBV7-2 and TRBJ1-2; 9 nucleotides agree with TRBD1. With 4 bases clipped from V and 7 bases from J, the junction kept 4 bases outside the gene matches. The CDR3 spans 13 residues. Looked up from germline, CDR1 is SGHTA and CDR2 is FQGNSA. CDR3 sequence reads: CASSWDRAGGYTF. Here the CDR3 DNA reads TGTGCCAGCAGCTGGGACAGGGCCGGTGGCTACACCTTC.

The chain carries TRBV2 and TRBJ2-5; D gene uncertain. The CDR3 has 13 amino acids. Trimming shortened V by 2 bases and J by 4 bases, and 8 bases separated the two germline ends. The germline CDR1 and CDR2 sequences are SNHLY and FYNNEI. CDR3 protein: CASSETPRETQYF. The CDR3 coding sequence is TGTGCCAGCAGTGAAACGCCTCGAGAGACCCAGTACTTC.

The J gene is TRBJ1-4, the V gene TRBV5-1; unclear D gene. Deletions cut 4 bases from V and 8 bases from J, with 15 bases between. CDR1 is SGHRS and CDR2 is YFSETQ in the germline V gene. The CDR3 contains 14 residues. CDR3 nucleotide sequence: TGCGCCAGCAGCGCGGGATTCGGGAGGGAAAAACTGTTTTTT. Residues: CASSAGFGREKLFF.

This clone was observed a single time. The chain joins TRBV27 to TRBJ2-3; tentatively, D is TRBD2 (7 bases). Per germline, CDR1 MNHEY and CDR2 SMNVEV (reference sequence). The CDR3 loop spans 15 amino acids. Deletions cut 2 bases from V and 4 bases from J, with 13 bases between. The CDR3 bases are TGTGCCAGCAGTTTAGGGGGGGCGGTCGCAGATACGCAGTATTTT. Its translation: CASSLGGAVADTQYF.

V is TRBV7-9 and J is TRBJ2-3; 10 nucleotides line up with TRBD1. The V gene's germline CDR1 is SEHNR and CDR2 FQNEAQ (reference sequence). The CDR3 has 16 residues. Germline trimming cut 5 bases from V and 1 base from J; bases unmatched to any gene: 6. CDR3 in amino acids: CASSGTGVLGTDTQYF. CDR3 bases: TGTGCCAGCAGCGGGACAGGGGTTTTGGGCACAGATACGCAGTATTTT.

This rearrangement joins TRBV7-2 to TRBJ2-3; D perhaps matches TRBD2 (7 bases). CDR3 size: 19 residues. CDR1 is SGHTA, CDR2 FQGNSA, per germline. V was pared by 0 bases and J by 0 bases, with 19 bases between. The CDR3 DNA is TGTGCCAGCAGCTTAGCCTATTTGGGAGGGGGTCCTAGCACAGATACGCAGTATTTT. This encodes CASSLAYLGGGPSTDTQYF.

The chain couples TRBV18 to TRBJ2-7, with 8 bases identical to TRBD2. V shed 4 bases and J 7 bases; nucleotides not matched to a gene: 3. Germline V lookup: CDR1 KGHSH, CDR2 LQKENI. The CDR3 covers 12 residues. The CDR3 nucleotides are TGTGCCAGCTCACGGACGGGGGGGGAGCAGTACTTC. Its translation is CASSRTGGEQYF.

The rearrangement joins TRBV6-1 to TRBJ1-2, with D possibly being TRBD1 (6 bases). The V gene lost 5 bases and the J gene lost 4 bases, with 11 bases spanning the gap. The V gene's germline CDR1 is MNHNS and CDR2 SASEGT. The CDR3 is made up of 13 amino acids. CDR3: CASSHRDGYGYTF. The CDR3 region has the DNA TGTGCCAGCAGTCACAGGGACGGCTATGGCTACACCTTC.

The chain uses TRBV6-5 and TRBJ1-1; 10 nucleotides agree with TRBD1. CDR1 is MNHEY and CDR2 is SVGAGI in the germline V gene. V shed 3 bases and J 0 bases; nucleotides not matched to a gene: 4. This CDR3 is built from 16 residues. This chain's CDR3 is CASSYGTGALNTEAFF. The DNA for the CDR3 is TGTGCCAGCAGTTATGGGACAGGGGCGCTGAACACTGAAGCTTTCTTT.

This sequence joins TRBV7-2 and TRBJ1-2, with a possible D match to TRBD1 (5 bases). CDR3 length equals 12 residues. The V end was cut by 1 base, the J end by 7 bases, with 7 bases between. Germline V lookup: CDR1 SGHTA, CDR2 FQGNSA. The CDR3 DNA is TGTGCCAGCAGCTTAGGTCAGGGTGGCTACACCTTC. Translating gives CASSLGQGGYTF.

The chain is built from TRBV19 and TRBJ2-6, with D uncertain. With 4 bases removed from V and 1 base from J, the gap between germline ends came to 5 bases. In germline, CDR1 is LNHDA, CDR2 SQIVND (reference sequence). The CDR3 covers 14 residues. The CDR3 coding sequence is TGTGCCAGTAGTAACCCTTCTGGGGCCAACGTCCTGACTTTC. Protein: CASSNPSGANVLTF.

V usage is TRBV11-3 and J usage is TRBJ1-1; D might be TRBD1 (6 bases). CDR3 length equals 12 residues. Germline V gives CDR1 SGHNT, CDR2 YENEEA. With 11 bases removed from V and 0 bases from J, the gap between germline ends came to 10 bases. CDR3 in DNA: TGTGCCGTCCAGGGGCTGAACACTGAAGCTTTCTTT. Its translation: CAVQGLNTEAFF.

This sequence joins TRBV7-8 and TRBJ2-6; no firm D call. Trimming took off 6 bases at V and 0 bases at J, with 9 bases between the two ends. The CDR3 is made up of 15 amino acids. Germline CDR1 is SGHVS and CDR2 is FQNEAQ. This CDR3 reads CASRTAGSGANVLTF. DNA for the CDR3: TGTGCCAGCAGAACCGCCGGCTCTGGGGCCAACGTCCTGACTTTC.

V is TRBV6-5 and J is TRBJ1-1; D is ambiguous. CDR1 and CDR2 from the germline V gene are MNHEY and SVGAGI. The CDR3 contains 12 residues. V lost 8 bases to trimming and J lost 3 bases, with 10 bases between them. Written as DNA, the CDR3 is TGTGCCAGCGGATCGTCCGACACTGAAGCTTTCTTT. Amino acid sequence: CASGSSDTEAFF.

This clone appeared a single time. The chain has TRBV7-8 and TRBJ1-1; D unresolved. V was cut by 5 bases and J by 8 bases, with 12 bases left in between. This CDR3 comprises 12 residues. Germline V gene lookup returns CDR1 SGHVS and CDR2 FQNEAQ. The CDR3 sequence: CASSPRTPEAFF. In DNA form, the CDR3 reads TGTGCCAGCAGCCCCCGAACACCAGAAGCTTTCTTT.

DNA for the CDR3: TGCGCCAGCAGCCCGGGGGCTTATAGCAATCAGCCCCAGCATTTT. This gives the protein CASSPGAYSNQPQHF. This sequence joins TRBV4-3 and TRBJ1-5, with D possibly matching TRBD1 (6 bases). The CDR3 length is 15 residues. Germline V gene data show CDR1 as LGHNA and CDR2 as YSLEER. V was shortened by 4 bases and J by 0 bases, with 10 bases between the two germline ends.